The 20 T cell receptor beta chains reported below all come from one sample, sequenced in a study of CD8+CD57+ T cells in acquired aplastic anemia. Genomic DNA, the template, was used for profiling of the TCR beta VDJ and CDR3. TCRdb re-derived calls from the reads in MiXCR, one entry per CDR3 protein. The sample shows about 240,000 distinct CDR3 sequences, around 46% of them seen only once. The sequenced patients had an expansion of CD8+CD57+ cells seen by flow cytometry. Sequenced: sorted CD4+, CD8+, or CD8+CD57+ T cells (not recorded which) from PBMCs. The receptors come from a human donor with aplastic anemia.

The gene calls are TRBV29-1 and TRBJ1-1, with D possibly being TRBD1 (5 bases). The CDR3 length is 14 residues. Trimming pared 3 bases from V and 5 bases from J, leaving 16 bases between. CDR1 and CDR2 from the germline V gene are SQVTM and ANQGSEA. The chain's CDR3 is CSVERLGLGTEAFF. The CDR3 DNA reads TGCAGCGTTGAGAGATTGGGGCTGGGAACTGAAGCTTTCTTT.

The V and J genes are TRBV6-5 and TRBJ1-1; D possibly corresponds to TRBD1 (5 bases). CDR1 and CDR2 from the germline V gene are MNHEY and SVGAGI. This CDR3 comprises 13 residues. The ends were cut back, 1 base at V and 6 bases at J, with 9 bases in the middle. CDR3 loop: CASSYFRGAEAFF. DNA of the CDR3: TGTGCCAGCAGTTACTTCCGGGGGGCTGAAGCTTTCTTT.

The rearrangement uses TRBV10-2 and TRBJ2-7, with TRBD2 identical over 9 bases. The junction had 7 bases not matched to a gene; V was cut back by 6 bases and J by 4 bases. CDR1 WSHSY and CDR2 SAAADI come from the germline V gene. The CDR3 is made up of 14 amino acids. The CDR3 sequence is CASRGGLANYEQYF. In DNA, the CDR3 is TGCGCCAGCAGGGGCGGACTAGCGAATTACGAGCAGTACTTC.

For this clonotype: At one end the junction does not follow the germline gene, possibly because of a read error. V and J are TRBV6-1 and TRBJ1-1; the match to TRBD1 covers 7 bases. The CDR3 has 15 amino acids. Germline CDR1 MNHNS, CDR2 SASEGT. Written as DNA, the CDR3 is TGTGCCAGCGGGGGTTTACAGGGGATAGACACTGGAGCTTTCTTT. Translation: CASGGLQGIDTGAFF.

This clonotype was detected a few times. The rearrangement joins TRBV6-1 to TRBJ1-5; D is perhaps TRBD1 (5 bases). Trimming stripped 6 bases from V and 0 bases from J, with 12 bases between. The CDR3 consists of 15 residues. Germline loops: CDR1 MNHNS, CDR2 SASEGT. CDR3 amino acids: CASRPDSYSNQPQHF. The CDR3 region has the DNA TGTGCCAGCAGACCAGACAGTTATAGCAATCAGCCCCAGCATTTT.

This clonotype was observed a single time. The rearrangement uses TRBV7-9 and TRBJ2-5; 9 positions match TRBD1. CDR1 is SEHNR, CDR2 FQNEAQ, per germline (reference sequence). The length of the CDR3 is 15 residues. V was clipped by 9 bases and J by 5 bases; unmatched bases: 13. CDR3 in DNA: TGTGCCAGTAGTATCCGGGACAGGGTTGTTGAGACCCAGTACTTC. Its protein is CASSIRDRVVETQYF.

The CDR3 nucleotides read TGTGCCAGCAGTGGAATACCGGGACAGGATAATCTGCGGTCTGAAGCTTTCTTT. Translated, it gives CASSGIPGQDNLRSEAFF. V and J are TRBV6-1 and TRBJ1-1, with 8 nucleotides matching TRBD1. V dropped 4 bases and J dropped 6; count of bases not matched to a gene: 19. Germline values: CDR1 MNHNS, CDR2 SASEGT. This CDR3 has 18 residues.

The chain has TRBV6-6 and TRBJ2-7; no definite D call. The length of the CDR3 is 14 residues. Germline assignment: CDR1 MNHNY and CDR2 SVGAGI (reference sequence). V lost 6 bases and J lost 3, with 15 bases in between. The CDR3 bases are TGTGCCAGCAGGCTTGGGCGGTCAGGCTACGAGCAGTACTTC. Its protein is CASRLGRSGYEQYF.

This clonotype has only one observation. Given a much more abundant clone one base away, this may be a read error. The V and J genes are TRBV5-5 and TRBJ2-1; TRBD1 is a possible D gene (5 bases). The CDR3 sequence is 16 residues long. Germline values: CDR1 SGHKS, CDR2 YYEKEE (reference sequence). CDR3 nucleotides: TGTGCCCGCAGCTCCCCAGACATGGGGCTCTACAATGAGCAGTTCTTC. The encoded protein is CARSSPDMGLYNEQFF.

The chain uses TRBV4-1 and TRBJ2-1; no firm D call. This CDR3 contains 15 residues. The V gene lost 4 bases and the J gene lost 6 bases, with 16 bases spanning the gap. CDR1 and CDR2 from the germline V gene are MGHRA and YSYEKL. CDR3 nucleotide sequence: TGCGCCAGCAGCCTGGGGATTAATTTGAGCAATGAGCAGTTCTTC. It is translated as CASSLGINLSNEQFF.

The chain joins TRBV4-2 to TRBJ1-4; possibly TRBD1 for D (5 bases). V lost 7 bases, J lost 8 bases, and 20 bases lay in between. Germline V gene sequence: CDR1 LGHNA, CDR2 YNFKEQ. This CDR3 has 15 residues. CDR3 sequence (DNA): TGTGCCAGCACCTACCATCGGGGACTTAGGGAAAAACTGTTTTTT. Translation: CASTYHRGLREKLFF.

The rearrangement joins TRBV10-1 to TRBJ1-5, with 8 bases that match TRBD1. V shed 6 bases and J 1 base; nucleotides not matched to a gene: 8. Germline V gene data show CDR1 as WNHNN and CDR2 as SYGVQD (reference sequence). The CDR3 sequence is 16 residues long. CDR3 DNA sequence: TGCGCCAGCAGCGCCTGGGGGACAGGAAGCAATCAGCCCCAGCATTTT. As protein: CASSAWGTGSNQPQHF.

This clonotype showed up many times. The rearrangement links TRBV14 to TRBJ2-5; 14 nucleotides align to TRBD2. Trimming removed 3 bases from V and 4 bases from J; junction bases left unmatched: 10. Germline lookup yields CDR1 SGHDN and CDR2 FVKESK. The CDR3 has 18 residues. The CDR3 nucleotides read TGTGCCAGCAGCCAGCCGGGACTAGCGGGAGAAATCAGAGAGACCCAGTACTTC. This encodes CASSQPGLAGEIRETQYF.

Ten or more counts support this clonotype. V usage is TRBV4-1 and J usage is TRBJ1-6; D perhaps matches TRBD1 (5 bases). The V end lost 7 bases, the J end lost 3 bases, and 7 bases lay between the germline ends. The germline CDR1 and CDR2 sequences are MGHRA and YSYEKL. The CDR3 consists of 13 residues. CDR3: CASKGNYNSPLHF. Here the CDR3 DNA reads TGCGCCAGCAAGGGGAACTATAATTCACCCCTCCACTTT.

The chain carries TRBV10-3 and TRBJ1-5, with a weak D call TRBD1 (5 bases). Germline CDR1 ENHRY, CDR2 SYGVKD. The CDR3 spans 15 residues. V was pared by 3 bases and J by 4 bases, with 13 bases between. As DNA, the CDR3 is TGTGCCATCAGTGACAGGGAAGAGGGAAATCAGCCCCAGCATTTT. Translated: CAISDREEGNQPQHF.

In this sample, this clonotype turned up many times. V gene TRBV6-1 combines with J gene TRBJ2-7; 8 bases map to TRBD2. Trimming cost V 4 bases and J 3 bases; bases outside gene matches: 11. The V gene's germline CDR1 is MNHNS and CDR2 SASEGT. CDR3 length equals 16 residues. CDR3 region: CASSAGILAGVYEQYF. DNA for the CDR3: TGTGCCAGCAGTGCCGGGATTCTAGCGGGCGTCTACGAGCAGTACTTC.

The chain combines TRBV9 with TRBJ1-2; possible D gene TRBD1, 5 bases. Germline assignment: CDR1 SGDLS and CDR2 YYNGEE. This CDR3 is 12 amino acids long. The V end was cut by 0 bases, the J end by 7 bases, with 7 bases between. The CDR3 here is CASSVGGVGYTF. Written as DNA, the CDR3 is TGTGCCAGCAGCGTAGGGGGGGTTGGCTACACCTTC. Combining the CDR3 with reference TRBV9 and TRBJ1-2 gives the whole variable domain DSGVTQTPKHLITATGQRVTLRCSPRSGDLSVYWYQQSLDQGLQFLIQYYNGEERAKGNILERFSAQQFPDLHSELNLSSLELGDSALYFCASSVGGVGYTFGSGTRLTVV.

This clonotype was seen many times. The chain joins TRBV5-6 to TRBJ1-1; a weak D match, TRBD1 (6 bases). Trimming stripped 3 bases from V and 0 bases from J, with 9 bases between. The CDR3 spans 14 residues. Looked up from germline, CDR1 is SGHDT and CDR2 is YYEEEE. This chain's CDR3 is CASSYRAVNTEAFF. DNA for the CDR3: TGTGCCAGCAGCTACAGGGCGGTGAACACTGAAGCTTTCTTT. The full variable domain, its missing parts supplied by reference TRBV5-6 and TRBJ1-1, is DAGVTQSPTHLIKTRGQQVTLRCSPKSGHDTVSWYQQALGQGPQFIFQYYEEEERQRGNFPDRFSGHQFPNYSSELNVNALLLGDSALYLCASSYRAVNTEAFFGQGTRLTVV.

The chain joins TRBV24-1 to TRBJ1-1; 7 bases fit TRBD1. Germline CDR1 KGHDR, CDR2 SFDVKD. Trimming removed 5 bases from V and 7 bases from J; junction bases left unmatched: 12. The CDR3 spans 15 residues. CDR3 region: CATSGGTGTAIEAFF. In DNA, the CDR3 is TGTGCCACCAGTGGGGGAACCGGGACAGCCATTGAAGCTTTCTTT.

This clonotype showed up many times. The J gene is TRBJ2-1, the V gene TRBV5-6, with D unresolved. CDR3 length: 13 residues. The germline CDR1 and CDR2 sequences are SGHDT and YYEEEE. The V end was cut by 0 bases, the J end by 10 bases, with 11 bases between. The chain's CDR3 is CASSLAVGHEQFF. For the CDR3, the DNA is TGTGCCAGCAGCTTGGCCGTAGGGCACGAGCAGTTCTTC.